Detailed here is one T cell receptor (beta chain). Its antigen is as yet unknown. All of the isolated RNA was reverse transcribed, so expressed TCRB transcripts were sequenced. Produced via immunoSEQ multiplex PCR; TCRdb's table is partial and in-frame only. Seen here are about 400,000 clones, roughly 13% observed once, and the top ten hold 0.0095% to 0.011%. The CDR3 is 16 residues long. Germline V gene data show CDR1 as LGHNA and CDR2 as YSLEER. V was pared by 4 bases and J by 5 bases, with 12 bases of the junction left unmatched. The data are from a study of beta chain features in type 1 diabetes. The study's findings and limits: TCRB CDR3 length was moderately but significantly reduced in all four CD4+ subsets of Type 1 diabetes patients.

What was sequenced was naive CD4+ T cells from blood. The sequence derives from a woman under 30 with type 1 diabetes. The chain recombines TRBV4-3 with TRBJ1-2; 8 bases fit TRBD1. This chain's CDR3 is CASSRGQGPLGYGYTF. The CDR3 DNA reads TGCGCCAGCAGCCGCGGACAGGGCCCCCTAGGGTATGGCTACACCTTC.